This entry lists 8 T cell receptor beta chains sequenced from one sample in a study of T cell changes during pregnancy in multiple sclerosis. The protocol was immunoSEQ multiplex PCR, while the TCRdb copy is restricted to in-frame clones and leaves out a portion. Here the sample spans roughly 90,000 clones, 90% to 95% being singletons. This specimen was peripheral blood, taken in the third trimester of pregnancy. The receptors originated from a female donor with multiple sclerosis, enrolled in a pregnancy study.

This sequence joins TRBV5-4 and TRBJ2-7; 9 bases are a match to TRBD2. Germline CDR1 SGHNT, CDR2 YYREEE (reference sequence). The CDR3 is 15 amino acids. V dropped 0 bases and J dropped 0; count of bases not matched to a gene: 1. The CDR3: CASSLGLAASYEQYF. The CDR3 DNA reads as TGTGCCAGCAGCTTGGGACTAGCGGCCTCCTACGAGCAGTACTTC.

The V and J genes are TRBV7-3 and TRBJ2-3; 7 bases align to TRBD1. This CDR3 has 14 residues. The germline V gene has CDR1 SGHTA and CDR2 FQGTGA. V lost 5 bases to trimming and J lost 6 bases; unmatched junction nucleotides: 8. Here the CDR3 DNA reads TGTGCCAGCAGCCACGGCTCACAGGGGGATACGCAGTATTTT. This gives the protein CASSHGSQGDTQYF.

V and J are TRBV27 and TRBJ1-1; TRBD1 matches 7 bases. CDR1 is MNHEY, CDR2 SMNVEV, per germline (reference sequence). The CDR3 loop spans 16 amino acids. After removal of 1 base from V and 6 bases from J, the junction contained 11 bases not matched to a gene. For the CDR3, the DNA is TGTGCCAGCAGTTTATACCTGACAGGGCCTAGGGCTGAAGCTTTCTTT. Translated: CASSLYLTGPRAEAFF.

The V gene is TRBV6-1, the J gene TRBJ2-7, with TRBD1 matching over 8 bases. Trimming removed 5 bases from V and 12 bases from J; junction bases left unmatched: 6. Germline CDR1 is MNHNS and CDR2 is SASEGT. The length of the CDR3 is 11 residues. CDR3 loop: CASSLGQGRYF. The CDR3 DNA is TGTGCCAGCAGTCTTGGACAGGGAAGGTACTTC.

This clone was detected only once. The chain combines TRBV28 with TRBJ1-2; TRBD1 agrees at 7 bases. After removal of 6 bases from V and 8 bases from J, the junction contained 15 bases not matched to a gene. Germline V gene sequence: CDR1 MDHEN, CDR2 SYDVKM. The CDR3 covers 15 residues. CDR3 sequence: CASSPVWGQLEGYTF. Here the CDR3 DNA reads TGTGCCAGCAGCCCCGTTTGGGGACAGCTAGAGGGCTACACCTTC.

The V gene is TRBV18, the J gene TRBJ2-1; D is unresolved. The CDR3 totals 12 residues. V gave up 2 bases and J gave up 7 bases, with 6 bases separating them. CDR1 and CDR2 from the germline V gene are KGHSH and LQKENI. The CDR3 protein is CASSPSWNEQFF. CDR3 nucleotides: TGTGCCAGCTCACCAAGCTGGAATGAGCAGTTCTTC. The variable domain in full, with the rest retrieved from reference TRBV18 and TRBJ2-1, is NAGVMQNPRHLVRRRGQEARLRCSPMKGHSHVYWYRQLPEEGLKFMVYLQKENIIDESGMPKERFSAEFPKEGPSILRIQQVVRGDSAAYFCASSPSWNEQFFGPGTRLTVL.

The chain carries TRBV2 and TRBJ2-7; 9 nucleotides line up with TRBD2. Germline V gene data show CDR1 as SNHLY and CDR2 as FYNNEI. The CDR3 spans 16 residues. V was clipped by 1 base and J by 0 bases; unmatched bases: 4. CDR3 loop: CASSEDPLAGSYEQYF. DNA of the CDR3: TGTGCCAGCAGTGAAGATCCACTAGCGGGCTCCTACGAGCAGTACTTC.

The chain combines TRBV5-1 with TRBJ2-1; TRBD2 matches at 11 bases. CDR1 SGHRS and CDR2 YFSETQ come from the germline V gene. The ends lost 2 bases at V and 4 bases at J; junction bases unmatched: 2. CDR3 length: 15 residues. The CDR3 DNA sequence: TGCGCCAGCAGCTTCGGGACTAGCGGTTACAATGAGCAGTTCTTC. Residues: CASSFGTSGYNEQFF.